This T cell receptor (beta chain) was recorded in a study of cytomegalovirus exposure and HLA in healthy donors. Study context: Assignment to the Caucasian-associated ancestry cluster applied to less than 85% of the roughly 410 genotyped donors.

At collection, donors were nominally healthy, but unrecorded immune exposures were probable. General observations from the study: On later analysis, the bulk of CMV-associated TCR beta chains appeared to be HLA-restricted. The investigators catalogued 150 to 200 TCR beta chains as cytomegalovirus-associated.

Comment on this clone: Antigen unknown.

The germline V and J ends were trimmed by 1 base and 11 bases, with 11 bases remaining between them. The CDR3 contains 12 residues. Germline values: CDR1 LNHDA, CDR2 SQIVND (reference sequence). Primers included in the PCR were 60 Vbeta and 13 Jbeta primers. Method: immunoSEQ multiplex PCR; TCRdb's copy keeps in-frame clones and lacks some. The listing contains about 87,000 clones. The specimen was PBMCs. This clonotype was sampled from a man aged 45-65 years in good health and CMV-seropositive. V gene TRBV19 combines with J gene TRBJ2-5; the D is unclear. The CDR3, as DNA: TGTGCCAGTAGTATAGGAACCTCGGAGCAGTACTTC. It translates to CASSIGTSEQYF.